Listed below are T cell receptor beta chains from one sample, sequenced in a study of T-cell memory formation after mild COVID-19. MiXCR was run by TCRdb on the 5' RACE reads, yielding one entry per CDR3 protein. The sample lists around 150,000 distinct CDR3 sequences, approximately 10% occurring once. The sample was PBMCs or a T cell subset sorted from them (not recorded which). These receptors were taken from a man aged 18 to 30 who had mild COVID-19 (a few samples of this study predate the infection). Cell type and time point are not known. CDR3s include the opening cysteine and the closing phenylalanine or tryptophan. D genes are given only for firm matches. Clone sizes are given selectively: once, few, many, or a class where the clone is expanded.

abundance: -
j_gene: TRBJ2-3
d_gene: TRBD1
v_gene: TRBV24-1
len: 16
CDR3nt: TGTGCCACCAGTGAAGGGGACAGGGGGCTCGCAGATACGCAGTATTTT
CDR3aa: CATSEGDRGLADTQYF

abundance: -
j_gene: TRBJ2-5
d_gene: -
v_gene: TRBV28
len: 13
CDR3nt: TGTGCCAGCAGTTCCGGGCGAGGAGAGACCCAGTACTTC
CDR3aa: CASSSGRGETQYF

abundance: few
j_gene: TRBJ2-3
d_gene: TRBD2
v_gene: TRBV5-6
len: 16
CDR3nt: TGTGCCAGCAGCTTGCGGGGAGGGGCCCCCGCAGATACGCAGTATTTT
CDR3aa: CASSLRGGAPADTQYF

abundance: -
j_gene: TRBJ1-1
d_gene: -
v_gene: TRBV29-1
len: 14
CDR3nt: TGCAGCGTGGGGCCCGGGGGGGGCCGGACTGAAGCTTTCTTT
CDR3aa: CSVGPGGGRTEAFF

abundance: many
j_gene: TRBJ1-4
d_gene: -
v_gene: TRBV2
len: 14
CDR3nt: TGTGCCAGCAAACGGGACGTACATAATGAAAAACTGTTTTTT
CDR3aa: CASKRDVHNEKLFF

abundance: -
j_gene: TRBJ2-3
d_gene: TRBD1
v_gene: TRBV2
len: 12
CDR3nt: TGTGCCAGCAGACTACAGGGGGACACGCAGTATTTT
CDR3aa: CASRLQGDTQYF

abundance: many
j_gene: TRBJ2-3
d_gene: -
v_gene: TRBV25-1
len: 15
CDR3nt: TGTGCCAGCAGTACTCGAAGGAGGAGCACAGATACGCAGTATTTT
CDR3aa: CASSTRRRSTDTQYF

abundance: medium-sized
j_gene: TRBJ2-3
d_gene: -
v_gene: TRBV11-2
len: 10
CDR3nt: TGTGCCAGCAGCTCCTATACGCAGTATTTT
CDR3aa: CASSSYTQYF

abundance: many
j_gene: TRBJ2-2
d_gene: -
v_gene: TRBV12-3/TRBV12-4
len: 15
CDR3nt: TGTGCCAGCAGTTTCTCGGGGAGGTCCACCGGGGAGCTGTTTTTT
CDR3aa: CASSFSGRSTGELFF

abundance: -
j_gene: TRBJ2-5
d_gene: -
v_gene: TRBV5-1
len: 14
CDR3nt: TGCGCCAGCAGCCCAGATACAGGCCAAGAGACCCAGTACTTC
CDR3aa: CASSPDTGQETQYF

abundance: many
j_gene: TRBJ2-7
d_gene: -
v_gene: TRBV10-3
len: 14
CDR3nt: TGTGCCATCAGCCGGGAGACAAGCTTCTACGAGCAGTACTTC
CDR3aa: CAISRETSFYEQYF

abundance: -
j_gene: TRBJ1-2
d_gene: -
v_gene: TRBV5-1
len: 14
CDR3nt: TGCGCCAGCGGCTTGGGGGACCTTAACTATGGCTACACCTTC
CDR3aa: CASGLGDLNYGYTF

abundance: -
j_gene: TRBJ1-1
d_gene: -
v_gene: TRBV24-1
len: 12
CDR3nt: TGTGCCACCAGACTCATGAACACTGAAGCTTTCTTT
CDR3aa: CATRLMNTEAFF

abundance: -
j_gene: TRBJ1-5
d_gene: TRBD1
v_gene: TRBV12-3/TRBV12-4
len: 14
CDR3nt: TGTGCCAGCAGCGAACAGGGGGTAAATCAGCCCCAGCATTTT
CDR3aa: CASSEQGVNQPQHF

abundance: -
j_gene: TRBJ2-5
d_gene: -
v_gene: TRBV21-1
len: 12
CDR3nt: TGTGCCAGCGTAACGTACCAAGAGACCCAGTACTTC
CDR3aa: CASVTYQETQYF

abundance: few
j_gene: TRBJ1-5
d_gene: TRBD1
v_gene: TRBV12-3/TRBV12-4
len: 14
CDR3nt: TGTGCCAGCAACCTTGGACAGGCCCTTCGGCCCCAGCATTTT
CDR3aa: CASNLGQALRPQHF

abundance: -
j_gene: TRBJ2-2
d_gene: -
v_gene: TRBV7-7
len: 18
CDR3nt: TGTGCTAGCAGCTTAACGGTTGGGGGAAGGACCCACACCGGGGAGCTGTTTTTT
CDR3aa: CASSLTVGGRTHTGELFF

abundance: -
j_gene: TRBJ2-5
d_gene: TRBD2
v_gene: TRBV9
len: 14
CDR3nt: TGTGCCAGCAGCGCCGGGGGGGCCCAAGAGACCCAGTACTTC
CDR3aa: CASSAGGAQETQYF

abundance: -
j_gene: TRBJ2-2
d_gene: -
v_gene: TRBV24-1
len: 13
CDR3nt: TGTGCCACCAGTGCGGGGGTTACCGGGGAGCTGTTTTTT
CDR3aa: CATSAGVTGELFF

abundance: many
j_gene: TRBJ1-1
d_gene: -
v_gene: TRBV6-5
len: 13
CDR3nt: TGTGCCAGCAGCCCTCACCCTAACACTGAAGCTTTCTTT
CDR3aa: CASSPHPNTEAFF

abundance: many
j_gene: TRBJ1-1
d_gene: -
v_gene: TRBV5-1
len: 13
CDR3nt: TGCGCCAGCAGAGGAGACCCCAACACTGAAGCTTTCTTT
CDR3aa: CASRGDPNTEAFF

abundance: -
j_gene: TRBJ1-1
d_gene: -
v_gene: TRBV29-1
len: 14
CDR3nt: TGCAGCGTTGTAGGGCTCCATCGCTCCACTGAAGCTTTCTTT
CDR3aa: CSVVGLHRSTEAFF

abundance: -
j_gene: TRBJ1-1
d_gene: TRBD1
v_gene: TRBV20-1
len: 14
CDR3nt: TGCAGTGTTGCACCAGGGGGGTTGTACGCTGAAGCTTTCTTT
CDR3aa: CSVAPGGLYAEAFF

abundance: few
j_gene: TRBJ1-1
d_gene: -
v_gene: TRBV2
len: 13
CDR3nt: TGTGCCAGCAGTGAAGAGGGCAACACTGAAGCTTTCTTT
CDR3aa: CASSEEGNTEAFF

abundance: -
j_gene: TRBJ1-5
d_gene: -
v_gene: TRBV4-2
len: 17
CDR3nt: TGTGCCAGCAGCCATAACATGAAGGGGGGGCCGGGTCAGCCCCAGCATTTT
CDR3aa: CASSHNMKGGPGQPQHF

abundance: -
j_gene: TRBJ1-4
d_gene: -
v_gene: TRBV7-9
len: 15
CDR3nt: TGTGCCAGCAGCATCGGGACCGGAGGACCGGAAAAACTGTTTTTT
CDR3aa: CASSIGTGGPEKLFF

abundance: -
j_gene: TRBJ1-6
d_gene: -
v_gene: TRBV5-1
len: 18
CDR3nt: TGCGCCAGCAGCTTGGGAAGGGGCCAGGGTTTAGGTAATTCACCCCTCCACTTT
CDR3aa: CASSLGRGQGLGNSPLHF

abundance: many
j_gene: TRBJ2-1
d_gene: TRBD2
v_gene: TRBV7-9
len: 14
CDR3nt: TGTGCCAGCAGCTGGACTTCCCTAGCGGGGGGATCGTTCTTC
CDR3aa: CASSWTSLAGGSFF

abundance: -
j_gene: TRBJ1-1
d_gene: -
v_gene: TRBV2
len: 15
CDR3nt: TGTGCCAGCAGCGGCTCTGGGGAGGTGGGCACTGAAGCTTTCTTT
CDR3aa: CASSGSGEVGTEAFF

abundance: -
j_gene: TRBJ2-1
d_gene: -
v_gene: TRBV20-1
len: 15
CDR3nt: TGCAGTGCGCCCCCACGGGCCGGGCCGGGCCATGAGCAGTTCTTC
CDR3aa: CSAPPRAGPGHEQFF

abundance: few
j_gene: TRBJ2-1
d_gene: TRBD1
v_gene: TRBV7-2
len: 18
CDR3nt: TGTGCCAGCAGACCACAGGGGTCCCCCCCTAGCTCCTACAATGAGCAGTTCTTC
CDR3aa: CASRPQGSPPSSYNEQFF

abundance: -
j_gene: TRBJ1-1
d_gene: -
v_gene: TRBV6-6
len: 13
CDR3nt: TGTGCCAGCAGTTTCCCGACTATTTTGGTGGCTTTCTTT
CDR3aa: CASSFPTILVAFF

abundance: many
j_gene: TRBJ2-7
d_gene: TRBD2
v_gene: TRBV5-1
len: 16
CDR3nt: TGCGCCAGCAGCTTTAGTGGCAGCGGGGATGTCTACGAGCAGTACTTC
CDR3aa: CASSFSGSGDVYEQYF

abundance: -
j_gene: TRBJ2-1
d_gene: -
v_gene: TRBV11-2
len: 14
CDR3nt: TGTGCCAGCAGCTTTGGTTTCTCTGCGCCCGGGCAGTTCTTC
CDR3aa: CASSFGFSAPGQFF

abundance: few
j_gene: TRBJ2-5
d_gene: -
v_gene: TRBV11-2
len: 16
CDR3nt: TGTGCCAGCATATTGGGACCTGCGGCAACGGGAGAGACCCAGTACTTC
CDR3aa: CASILGPAATGETQYF

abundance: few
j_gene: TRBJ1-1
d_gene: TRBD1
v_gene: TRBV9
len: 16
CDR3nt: TGTGCCAGCAGCGCATGGACAGGGGAAGGGAACACTGAAGCTTTCTTT
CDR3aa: CASSAWTGEGNTEAFF

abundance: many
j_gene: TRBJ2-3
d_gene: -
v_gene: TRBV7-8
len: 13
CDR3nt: TGTGCCAGCAGCCCCCCCAGGGCGGATACGCAGTATTTT
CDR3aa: CASSPPRADTQYF